Each of the 22 T cell receptor beta chains below was sequenced from the same sample in a study of T cell changes during pregnancy in multiple sclerosis. Some clones are missing from TCRdb's copy, which holds only in-frame ones; the method was immunoSEQ multiplex PCR. The sample consists of around 62,000 clones, 89% of them appearing once. The sample here was peripheral blood, taken in the first trimester of pregnancy. The receptors originated from a female donor with multiple sclerosis, enrolled in a pregnancy study.

The chain is built from TRBV9 and TRBJ1-1; D gene unclear. Looked up from germline, CDR1 is SGDLS and CDR2 is YYNGEE. The CDR3 has 12 amino acids. V lost 4 bases to trimming and J lost 0 bases, with 4 bases between them. In nucleotides, the CDR3 is TGTGCCAGCAGCCCTTTGAACACTGAAGCTTTCTTT. As protein: CASSPLNTEAFF.

This chain connects TRBV9 to TRBJ1-1; D perhaps matches TRBD1 (6 bases). Trimming removed 0 bases from V and 1 base from J, with 10 bases in between. This CDR3 region has 15 residues. Germline CDR1 SGDLS, CDR2 YYNGEE. For the CDR3, the DNA is TGTGCCAGCAGCGTAGCCGGGACACGGAACACTGAAGCTTTCTTT. Amino acids: CASSVAGTRNTEAFF.

The rearrangement joins TRBV5-1 to TRBJ1-1, with D possibly matching TRBD1 (5 bases). Germline V gene data show CDR1 as SGHRS and CDR2 as YFSETQ. The CDR3 covers 16 residues. Trimming pared 0 bases from V and 2 bases from J, leaving 14 bases between. In DNA, the CDR3 is TGCGCCAGCAGCTTGGCCCCAATGACAGAAAACACTGAAGCTTTCTTT. The encoded protein is CASSLAPMTENTEAFF.

The chain joins TRBV6-5 to TRBJ1-2; D might be TRBD1 (5 bases). In germline, CDR1 is MNHEY, CDR2 SVGAGI. V was clipped by 0 bases and J by 4 bases, with 15 bases between them. There are 16 residues in the CDR3. CDR3 sequence: CASSYSWDSRAYGYTF. CDR3 DNA sequence: TGTGCCAGCAGTTACTCCTGGGACTCGCGAGCCTATGGCTACACCTTC.

V and J are TRBV6-5 and TRBJ2-7; 7 nucleotides line up with TRBD1. This CDR3 is built from 15 residues. V lost 4 bases, J lost 4 bases, and 10 bases stayed unmatched. CDR1 is MNHEY, CDR2 SVGAGI, per germline. CDR3 sequence reads: CASSSLRDSLYEQYF. CDR3 bases: TGTGCCAGCAGTTCACTCCGGGACAGCCTATACGAGCAGTACTTC.

The genes are TRBV19 and TRBJ2-1; 11 bases are a match to TRBD2. V lost 4 bases to trimming and J lost 8 bases; unmatched junction nucleotides: 10. This CDR3 contains 16 residues. Germline-derived CDR1 and CDR2 are LNHDA and SQIVND (reference sequence). The CDR3 DNA is TGTGCCAGTAGTACTGGTATAGCGGGAGGGGGGGATGAGCAGTTCTTC. As protein: CASSTGIAGGGDEQFF.

The rearrangement links TRBV5-5 to TRBJ2-7; maybe TRBD2 (6 bases). Germline lookup yields CDR1 SGHKS and CDR2 YYEKEE (reference sequence). V dropped 3 bases and J dropped 4 bases, with 17 bases sitting between them. The CDR3 sequence is 15 residues long. The CDR3 nucleotides are TGTGCCAGCAGCTCGTGGGTTTCAGGGAGGTACGAGCAGTACTTC. Its protein is CASSSWVSGRYEQYF.

The chain has TRBV9 and TRBJ2-1; maybe TRBD2 (5 bases). The CDR3 runs 14 residues. Germline V gene lookup returns CDR1 SGDLS and CDR2 YYNGEE. V lost 3 bases and J 4 bases, leaving 11 bases between the germline ends. This chain's CDR3 is CASSEPTSYNEQFF. CDR3 sequence (DNA): TGTGCCAGCAGCGAGCCTACTAGTTACAATGAGCAGTTCTTC.

This rearrangement joins TRBV6-5 to TRBJ1-1; D not resolved. V was shortened by 7 bases and J by 1 base, with 13 bases between the two germline ends. The CDR3 totals 14 residues. Looked up from germline, CDR1 is MNHEY and CDR2 is SVGAGI. The CDR3 DNA reads TGTGCCAGCACCTCAACGGGGAAGAACACTGAAGCTTTCTTT. Its translation: CASTSTGKNTEAFF.

The chain employs TRBV14 and TRBJ2-1; 12 nucleotides match TRBD2. J gave up 6 bases and V 4 bases, and 4 bases lay outside the gene matches. From germline, CDR1 is SGHDN and CDR2 FVKESK. This CDR3 comprises 15 residues. In nucleotides, the CDR3 is TGTGCCAGCAGCCCCCTAGCGGGAGGGTTCAATGAGCAGTTCTTC. Amino acids: CASSPLAGGFNEQFF.

This clone occurred once. The gene calls are TRBV6-5 and TRBJ1-3; D unclear. This CDR3 region has 16 residues. V lost 0 bases to trimming and J lost 4 bases, with 13 bases between them. Germline CDR1 reads MNHEY; CDR2 reads SVGAGI. Here the CDR3 DNA reads TGTGCCAGCAGTTACTCGGCGGGGTTCGGAGGAAACACCATATATTTT. Amino acid sequence: CASSYSAGFGGNTIYF.

The genes are TRBV12-5 and TRBJ2-7; 9 bases fit TRBD1. This CDR3 contains 13 residues. Trimming at V came to 6 bases and at J to 6 bases, leaving 6 bases not matched to a gene. Germline CDR1 LGHNT, CDR2 FRNRAP. The DNA of the CDR3 is TGTGCTAGTGGGAGGGACAGGGTGGCCGAGCAGTACTTC. It codes for CASGRDRVAEQYF.

This clone was observed a handful of times. The chain joins TRBV5-1 to TRBJ2-2; 9 bases fit TRBD2. The CDR3 runs to 14 residues. V was clipped by 7 bases and J by 7 bases; unmatched bases: 8. Germline lookup yields CDR1 SGHRS and CDR2 YFSETQ. The CDR3 protein is CASRTSVVGGELFF. The DNA for the CDR3 is TGCGCCAGCCGGACTAGCGTCGTAGGCGGGGAGCTGTTTTTT. The entire variable domain, with the rest obtained from reference TRBV5-1 and TRBJ2-2, is as follows: KAGVTQTPRYLIKTRGQQVTLSCSPISGHRSVSWYQQTPGQGLQFLFEYFSETQRNKGNFPGRFSGRQFSNSRSEMNVSTLELGDSALYLCASRTSVVGGELFFGEGSRLTVL.

The sample holds one count of this clone. This rearrangement joins TRBV13 to TRBJ2-7; D is perhaps TRBD1 (5 bases). Trimming shortened V by 5 bases and J by 6 bases, and 14 bases separated the two germline ends. The germline gives CDR1 PRHDT, CDR2 FYEKMQ (reference sequence). This CDR3 comprises 13 residues. CDR3: CASSPAQGSEQYF. The CDR3 nucleotides read TGTGCCAGCAGCCCCGCCCAGGGATCCGAGCAGTACTTC.

The V and J genes are TRBV27 and TRBJ2-1; 7 nucleotides agree with TRBD2. V dropped 0 bases and J dropped 2; count of bases not matched to a gene: 4. CDR3 length: 16 amino acids. CDR1 and CDR2 (germline): MNHEY, SMNVEV (reference sequence). DNA of the CDR3: TGTGCCAGCAGTTTATCGGTGCTAGCGGCCTACAATGAGCAGTTCTTC. Amino acid sequence: CASSLSVLAAYNEQFF.

This clone showed up just once. This rearrangement joins TRBV6-5 to TRBJ1-2, with unresolved D. V lost 2 bases to trimming and J lost 2 bases, with 9 bases between them. This CDR3 has 14 residues. The germline V gene has CDR1 MNHEY and CDR2 SVGAGI. In DNA, the CDR3 is TGTGCCAGCAGTTACGCAGGTGGGAACTATGGCTACACCTTC. This gives the protein CASSYAGGNYGYTF.

CDR3 bases: TGTGCCAGTACCTCCGCCCACACGGGCTATAATTCACCCCTCCACTTT. Protein product: CASTSAHTGYNSPLHF. V usage is TRBV19 and J usage is TRBJ1-6; D remains unclear. Germline V gives CDR1 LNHDA, CDR2 SQIVND (reference sequence). The CDR3 sequence is 16 residues long. V was pared by 7 bases and J by 3 bases, with 16 bases between. The full variable domain, its missing parts supplied by reference TRBV19 and TRBJ1-6, is DGGITQSPKYLFRKEGQNVTLSCEQNLNHDAMYWYRQDPGQGLRLIYYSQIVNDFQKGDIAEGYSVSREKKESFPLTVTSAQKNPTAFYLCASTSAHTGYNSPLHFGNGTRLTVT.

V is TRBV7-9 and J is TRBJ1-2, with TRBD1 matching over 10 bases. V was pared by 10 bases and J by 1 base, with 12 bases of the junction left unmatched. Per germline, CDR1 SEHNR and CDR2 FQNEAQ (reference sequence). The CDR3 length is 16 residues. CDR3 in amino acids: CATLPGQGPLNYGYTF. CDR3 DNA: TGTGCCACATTACCGGGACAGGGGCCGCTTAACTATGGCTACACCTTC.

The chain recombines TRBV30 with TRBJ2-5, with 9 bases lining up with TRBD2. The CDR3 has 18 residues. Germline V gene lookup returns CDR1 GTSNPN and CDR2 SVGIG (reference sequence). The ends lost 4 bases at V and 1 base at J; junction bases unmatched: 16. The CDR3 DNA is TGTGCCTGGACACGCGTTGATTTTTCAGCGGGGGGCCAAGAGACCCAGTACTTC. Translation: CAWTRVDFSAGGQETQYF.

The chain couples TRBV11-2 to TRBJ1-1; TRBD1 matches at 9 bases. The CDR3 is made up of 19 amino acids. Trimming at V came to 2 bases and at J to 6 bases, leaving 19 bases not matched to a gene. Germline V CDR1 and CDR2: SGHAT, FQNNGV. The CDR3 region is CASSLRNSPLGQGFPEAFF. In DNA form, the CDR3 reads TGTGCCAGCAGCTTACGAAATAGCCCCCTGGGACAGGGTTTCCCTGAAGCTTTCTTT.

V is TRBV27 and J is TRBJ1-5, with a weak D call TRBD1 (5 bases). Trimming stripped 4 bases from V and 5 bases from J, with 18 bases between. The CDR3 is 16 residues long. Germline V gives CDR1 MNHEY, CDR2 SMNVEV (reference sequence). CDR3: CASSSRPRQGDQPQHF. The CDR3 DNA follows: TGTGCCAGCAGTTCCCGCCCAAGGCAGGGCGATCAGCCCCAGCATTTT.

The gene calls are TRBV2 and TRBJ1-2; 9 bases are shared with TRBD1. V lost 8 bases, J lost 5 bases, and 9 bases stayed unmatched. This CDR3 is 14 amino acids long. CDR1 is SNHLY, CDR2 FYNNEI, per germline. The CDR3 sequence: CASSLDRGKYGYTF. In nucleotides, the CDR3 is TGTGCCAGCTCCCTGGACAGGGGAAAATATGGCTACACCTTC.